The 17 T cell receptor beta chains given below trace back to one sample, sequenced in a study of PD-1 blockade in classical Hodgkin lymphoma. Only in-frame clones appear in the TCRdb table, and some are missing; sequencing was by immunoSEQ multiplex PCR. The sample has under 45,000 clones; around two thirds are singletons. Specified time point: cycle 4 day 1 (C4D1), after less than 7 weeks of nivolumab. Every patient experienced relapse after autologous stem cell transplantation, and brentuximab vedotin exposure varied. The sample in question was peripheral blood mononuclear cells (PBMCs), obtained before the fourth cycle of nivolumab. These receptors were collected from a human donor with classical Hodgkin lymphoma.

The chain links TRBV27 to TRBJ2-1; no reliable D call. The CDR3 is 11 amino acids. Germline V gene lookup returns CDR1 MNHEY and CDR2 SMNVEV (reference sequence). Trimming shortened V by 7 bases and J by 7 bases, and 8 bases separated the two germline ends. The CDR3 is CASTGGNEQFF. The CDR3 DNA follows: TGTGCCAGCACAGGTGGGAATGAGCAGTTCTTC.

This clone has a single count. The chain combines TRBV6-5 with TRBJ2-7; D not certain. CDR1 MNHEY and CDR2 SVGAGI come from the germline V gene. V lost 6 bases, J lost 5 bases, and 20 bases lay in between. This CDR3 spans 15 amino acids. The CDR3 coding sequence is TGTGCCAGCAGCTCGGCGGCAACCGGCCTGCACGAGCAGTACTTC. Translation gives CASSSAATGLHEQYF.

The chain employs TRBV25-1 and TRBJ1-6, with 7 positions matching TRBD1. With 4 bases clipped from V and 6 bases from J, the junction kept 6 bases outside the gene matches. Germline lookup yields CDR1 MGHDK and CDR2 SYGVNS. This CDR3 spans 15 amino acids. Here the CDR3 DNA reads TGTGCCAGCAGTGCTTACGACAGGGTTAATTCACCCCTCCACTTT. Translation: CASSAYDRVNSPLHF.

The chain recombines TRBV6-5 with TRBJ1-2, with no clear D. V was shortened by 4 bases and J by 0 bases, with 6 bases between the two germline ends. CDR1 and CDR2 from the germline V gene are MNHEY and SVGAGI. CDR3 length: 13 residues. The chain's CDR3 is CASSSVPNYGYTF. The CDR3, as DNA: TGTGCCAGCAGTTCAGTCCCTAACTATGGCTACACCTTC.

This clone has a handful of counts. This rearrangement joins TRBV10-2 to TRBJ2-5, with a possible D match to TRBD1 (6 bases). V was trimmed by 4 bases and J by 9 bases, leaving 15 bases between them. Germline V gene data show CDR1 as WSHSY and CDR2 as SAAADI. The CDR3 spans 13 residues. CDR3 sequence: CASSVEGVTAQYF. CDR3 nucleotide sequence: TGCGCCAGCAGTGTAGAGGGGGTAACGGCCCAGTACTTC.

A few counts support this clone. This rearrangement joins TRBV6-5 to TRBJ1-4; no firm D call. The V end was cut by 3 bases, the J end by 11 bases, with 16 bases between. This CDR3 is 14 amino acids long. Germline-derived CDR1 and CDR2 are MNHEY and SVGAGI. The CDR3 region is CASSYNPTEVKLFF. In DNA, the CDR3 is TGTGCCAGCAGTTATAATCCCACGGAGGTGAAACTGTTTTTT.

J is TRBJ1-1 and V is TRBV6-5; the D gene is possibly TRBD1 (5 bases). This CDR3 comprises 14 residues. Germline values: CDR1 MNHEY, CDR2 SVGAGI. V was pared by 0 bases and J by 1 base, with 6 bases between. CDR3 nucleotides: TGTGCCAGCAGTTACTCTCAGGGGAACACTGAAGCTTTCTTT. It is translated as CASSYSQGNTEAFF.

The sample holds a few counts of this clone. This chain links TRBV7-2 with TRBJ2-4; 9 nucleotides match TRBD1. V dropped 6 bases and J dropped 8; count of bases not matched to a gene: 11. The CDR3 runs 15 residues. Germline V gene sequence: CDR1 SGHTA, CDR2 FQGNSA. Written as DNA, the CDR3 is TGTGCCAGCAGACAGATACACAGGGGGCGGTACATTCAGTACTTC. Its translation: CASRQIHRGRYIQYF.

This sequence joins TRBV28 and TRBJ2-7, with 11 bases that match TRBD1. Unmatched junction bases numbered 14, after V lost 7 bases and J lost 3 bases. The CDR3 extends over 17 amino acids. CDR1 is MDHEN and CDR2 is SYDVKM in the germline V gene. The CDR3 DNA is TGTGCCAGCACTACAGGACAGGGGGCCACGTGGGGCTACGAGCAGTACTTC. The encoded protein is CASTTGQGATWGYEQYF. Filled out from reference TRBV28 and TRBJ2-7, the complete variable domain reads DVKVTQSSRYLVKRTGEKVFLECVQDMDHENMFWYRQDPGLGLRLIYFSYDVKMKEKGDIPEGYSVSREKKERFSLILESASTNQTSMYLCASTTGQGATWGYEQYFGPGTRLTVT.

The CDR3 loop reads CASSSRSDSPLHF. The CDR3 bases are TGTGCCAGCAGCTCCCGGTCCGATTCACCCCTCCACTTT. This rearrangement joins TRBV11-2 to TRBJ1-6, with unresolved D. This CDR3 is built from 13 residues. Germline V gives CDR1 SGHAT, CDR2 FQNNGV. The germline V and J ends were trimmed by 4 bases and 8 bases, with 9 bases remaining between them.

CDR3 in DNA: TGTGCCAGCAGTCTACCCGGGACAGGGGGTTATGAGCAGTTCTTC. This translates into CASSLPGTGGYEQFF. The rearrangement uses TRBV28 and TRBJ2-1, with 11 bases identical to TRBD1. The trim removed 5 bases at V and 8 bases at J, leaving 8 bases unmatched. In germline, CDR1 is MDHEN, CDR2 SYDVKM. The CDR3 loop spans 15 amino acids.

This clone was detected ten times or more. The chain uses TRBV28 and TRBJ2-7, with D unclear. The CDR3 runs 16 residues. Looked up from germline, CDR1 is MDHEN and CDR2 is SYDVKM. Trimming cost V 6 bases and J 3 bases, with 21 bases left between them. CDR3: CASRVFVGTGLYEQYF. CDR3 nucleotides: TGTGCCAGCAGAGTATTCGTCGGCACCGGGCTCTACGAGCAGTACTTC.

The chain combines TRBV5-1 with TRBJ1-2; D perhaps matches TRBD1 (5 bases). Trimming stripped 0 bases from V and 6 bases from J, with 12 bases between. Germline V lookup: CDR1 SGHRS, CDR2 YFSETQ. The CDR3 has 14 residues. As DNA, the CDR3 is TGCGCCAGCAGCTTGGTTGTAGGGGTGGATGGCTACACCTTC. Protein: CASSLVVGVDGYTF.

The V gene is TRBV6-1, the J gene TRBJ1-4; D possibly corresponds to TRBD1 (6 bases). Germline loops: CDR1 MNHNS, CDR2 SASEGT. The ends were cut back, 2 bases at V and 3 bases at J, with 16 bases in the middle. This CDR3 is built from 17 residues. The CDR3 region is CASSELAGGLANEKLFF. The CDR3 DNA follows: TGTGCCAGCAGTGAACTAGCGGGGGGCCTAGCTAATGAAAAACTGTTTTTT.

This sequence joins TRBV19 and TRBJ2-7; D is perhaps TRBD1 (5 bases). The germline V and J ends were trimmed by 3 bases and 0 bases, with 12 bases remaining between them. Germline V gene lookup returns CDR1 LNHDA and CDR2 SQIVND (reference sequence). The CDR3 contains 15 residues. The CDR3 loop reads CASSIGGHFSYEQYF. CDR3 sequence (DNA): TGTGCCAGTAGTATTGGCGGACACTTCTCCTACGAGCAGTACTTC.

This sequence joins TRBV19 and TRBJ2-7; either TRBD1 or TRBD2 may fit D (6 bases each). This CDR3 is 16 amino acids long. V lost 5 bases and J 3 bases, leaving 20 bases between the germline ends. Germline lookup yields CDR1 LNHDA and CDR2 SQIVND (reference sequence). CDR3 nucleotides: TGTGCCAGTAGTGAAATCGGGGGCCCGGAAAACTACGAGCAGTACTTC. Protein product: CASSEIGGPENYEQYF.

The rearrangement links TRBV28 to TRBJ1-5, with D perhaps matching TRBD1 (5 bases). The germline V gene has CDR1 MDHEN and CDR2 SYDVKM. The CDR3 is 17 amino acids. V was shortened by 3 bases and J by 7 bases, with 22 bases between the two germline ends. The CDR3 coding sequence is TGTGCCAGCAGTTTCGGGGCCCTGATGCGGACCGCCCAGCCCCAGCATTTT. Residues: CASSFGALMRTAQPQHF.